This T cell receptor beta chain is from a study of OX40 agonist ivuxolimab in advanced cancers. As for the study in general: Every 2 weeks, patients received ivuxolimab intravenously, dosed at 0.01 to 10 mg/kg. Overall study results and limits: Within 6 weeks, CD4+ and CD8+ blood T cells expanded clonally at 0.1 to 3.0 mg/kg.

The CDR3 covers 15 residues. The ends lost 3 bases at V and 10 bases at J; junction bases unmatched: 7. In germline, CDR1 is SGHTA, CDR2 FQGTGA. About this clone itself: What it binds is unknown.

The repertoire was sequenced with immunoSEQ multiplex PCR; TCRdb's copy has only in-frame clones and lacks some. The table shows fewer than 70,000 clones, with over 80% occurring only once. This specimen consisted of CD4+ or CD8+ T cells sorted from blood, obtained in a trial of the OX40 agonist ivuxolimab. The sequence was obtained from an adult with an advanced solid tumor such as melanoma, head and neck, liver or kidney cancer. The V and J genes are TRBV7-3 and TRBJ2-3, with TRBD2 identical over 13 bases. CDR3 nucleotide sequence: TGTGCCAGCAGCTTGACTAGCGGGGGGCATATTGCGCAGTATTTT. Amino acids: CASSLTSGGHIAQYF.